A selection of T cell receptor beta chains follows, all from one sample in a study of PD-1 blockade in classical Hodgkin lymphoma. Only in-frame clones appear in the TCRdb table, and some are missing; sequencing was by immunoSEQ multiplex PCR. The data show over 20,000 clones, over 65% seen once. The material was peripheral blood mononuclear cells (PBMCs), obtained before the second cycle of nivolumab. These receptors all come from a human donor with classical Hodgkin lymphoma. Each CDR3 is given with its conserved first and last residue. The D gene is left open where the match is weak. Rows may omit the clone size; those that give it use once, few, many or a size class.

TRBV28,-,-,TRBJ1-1,TGTGCCAGCACCCGGGGGAGGTGGAGCACTGAAGCTTTCTTT,CASTRGRWSTEAFF
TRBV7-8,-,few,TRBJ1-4,TGTGCCAGCAGCTGGCGACGGACTAATGAAAAACTGTTTTTT,CASSWRRTNEKLFF
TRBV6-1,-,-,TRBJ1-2,TGTGCCAGCAGTGATATTCTTAGAGGCCTTACAAGGGGCTACACCTTC,CASSDILRGLTRGYTF
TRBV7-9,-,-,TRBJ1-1,TGTGCCAGCAGCTTGGGGACTGAAGCTTTCTTT,CASSLGTEAFF
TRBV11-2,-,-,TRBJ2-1,TGTGCCAGCAATCCCAGGGGCAGGAATGAGCAGTTCTTC,CASNPRGRNEQFF
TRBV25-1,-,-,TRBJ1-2,TGTGCCAGCAGTGAAGGAGGGCCCCTACTCTATGGCTACACCTTC,CASSEGGPLLYGYTF
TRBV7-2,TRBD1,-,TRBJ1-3,TGTGCCAGCAGCTCATCGACAGGGATATACTCTGGAAACACCATATATTTT,CASSSSTGIYSGNTIYF
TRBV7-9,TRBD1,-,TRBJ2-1,TGTGCCAGCAGCTTTTACCGGGACAGGGGCCTCAATGAGCAGTTCTTC,CASSFYRDRGLNEQFF
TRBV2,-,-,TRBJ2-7,TGTGCCAGCAGGACTTCGGGCGGGTTCGAGCAGTACTTC,CASRTSGGFEQYF
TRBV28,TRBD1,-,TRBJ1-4,TGTGCCAGCAGGGACCGGACAGGAGCTCTTGAAAAACTGTTTTTT,CASRDRTGALEKLFF
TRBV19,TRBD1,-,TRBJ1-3,TGTGCCAGTACCACCAGGGGGGGACCTGGAAACACCATATATTTT,CASTTRGGPGNTIYF
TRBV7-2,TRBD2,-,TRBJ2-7,TGTGCCAGCAGCTTAGGTTCAAGCGGGGTCTCCTACGAGCAGTACTTC,CASSLGSSGVSYEQYF
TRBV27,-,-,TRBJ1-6,TGTGCCAGCAGTTCGGGACGGGGTCCCCTCCACTTT,CASSSGRGPLHF
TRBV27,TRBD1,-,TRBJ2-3,TGTGCCAGCAGTCAAGGACAGGGGTCAGATACGCAGTATTTT,CASSQGQGSDTQYF
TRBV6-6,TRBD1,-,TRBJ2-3,TGTGCCAGCAGTGCGCCGGGACAGGGAACAGATACGCAGTATTTT,CASSAPGQGTDTQYF
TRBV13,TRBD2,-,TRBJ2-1,TGTGCCAGCAGCCCAATAGCGGGAGGGTTGTACAATGAGCAGTTCTTC,CASSPIAGGLYNEQFF
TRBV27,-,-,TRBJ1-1,TGTGCCAGCAGTTTCGACGGGAGGACTGAAGCTTTCTTT,CASSFDGRTEAFF
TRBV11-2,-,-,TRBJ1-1,TGTGCCAGCAGCCTAGAGTGGAGGGTCAAAAGAACTGAAGCTTTCTTT,CASSLEWRVKRTEAFF
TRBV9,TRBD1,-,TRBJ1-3,TGTGCCAGCAGCGTCGGGACAGTAGGAAACACCATATATTTT,CASSVGTVGNTIYF
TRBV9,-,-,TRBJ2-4,TGTGCCAGCAGCCTTAGGGGGGGCAGGGAAGCCAAAAACATTCAGTACTTC,CASSLRGGREAKNIQYF
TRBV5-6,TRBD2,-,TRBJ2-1,TGTGCCAGCAATAGACTAGCAGCCTACAATGAGCAGTTCTTC,CASNRLAAYNEQFF
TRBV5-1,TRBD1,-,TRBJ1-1,TGCGCCAGCAGCTTGCAGGGGGCAGGTGAAGCTTTCTTT,CASSLQGAGEAFF
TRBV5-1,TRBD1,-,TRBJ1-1,TGCGCCAGCAGCTTGCCGGGACAGGAAGCTTTCTTT,CASSLPGQEAFF
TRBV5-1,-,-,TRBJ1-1,TGCGCCAGCAGCTTGCTTGGGGGCGAGAACACTGAAGCTTTCTTT,CASSLLGGENTEAFF
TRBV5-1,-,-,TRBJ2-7,TGCGCCAGCAGCTTAAGGGCCCCCTCCTACGAGCAGTACTTC,CASSLRAPSYEQYF
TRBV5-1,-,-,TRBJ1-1,TGCGCCAGCAGCCCCAACGGGGGGGCTTACACTGAAGCTTTCTTT,CASSPNGGAYTEAFF
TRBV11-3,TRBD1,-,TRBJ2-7,TGTGCCAGCAGCTTAGAAGTGACAGGGGGGTCCTACGAGCAGTACTTC,CASSLEVTGGSYEQYF
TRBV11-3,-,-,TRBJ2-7,TGTGCCAGCAGCTTAAAGCCCAGGGTCTACGAGCAGTACTTC,CASSLKPRVYEQYF
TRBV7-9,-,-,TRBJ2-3,TGTGCCAGCAGCTTATCTTCAGATACGCAGTATTTT,CASSLSSDTQYF
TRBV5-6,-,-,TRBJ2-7,TGTGCCAGCAGCTTGAGGTTCCGGACCTACGAGCAGTACTTC,CASSLRFRTYEQYF
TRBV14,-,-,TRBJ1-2,TGTGCCAGCAGCGAAGGACAGAGCTATGGCTACACCTTC,CASSEGQSYGYTF
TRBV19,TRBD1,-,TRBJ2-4,TGTGCCACCAAGGGACAGGGCAAAAACATTCAGTACTTC,CATKGQGKNIQYF
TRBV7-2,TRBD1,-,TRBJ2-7,TGTGCCAGCAGCGCAGAGACAGGGATGGAGTACGAGCAGTACTTC,CASSAETGMEYEQYF
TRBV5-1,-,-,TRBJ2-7,TGCGCCAGCAGCCCGGAGGCCGGAACCTACGAGCAGTACTTC,CASSPEAGTYEQYF
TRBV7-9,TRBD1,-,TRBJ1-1,TGTGCCAGCAGCTGGGAGACAGGGGCCGAAGCTTTCTTT,CASSWETGAEAFF
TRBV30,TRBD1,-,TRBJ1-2,TGTGCCTGGATCGGGCTTCAGGGGGCCTATGGCTACACCTTC,CAWIGLQGAYGYTF
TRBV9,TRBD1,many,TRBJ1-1,TGTGCCAGCCAGGGGGTGAACACTGAAGCTTTCTTT,CASQGVNTEAFF
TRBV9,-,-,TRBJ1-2,TGTGCCAGCAGCGTAGGACAGGTTTTAAACTATGGCTACACCTTC,CASSVGQVLNYGYTF
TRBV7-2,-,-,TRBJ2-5,TGTGCCAGCAGCTTAATGTCGGAGACCCAGTACTTC,CASSLMSETQYF
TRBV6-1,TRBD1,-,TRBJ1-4,TGTGCCAGCAGCCTGACAGGGGCTCCTAATGAAAAACTGTTTTTT,CASSLTGAPNEKLFF
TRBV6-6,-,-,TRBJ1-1,TGTGCCAGCAGTATTGTAACAGGGCTGAACACTGAAGCTTTCTTT,CASSIVTGLNTEAFF
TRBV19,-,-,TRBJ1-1,TGTGCCAGTAGTATAGTGGTTAGTCAAGGGACTGAAGCTTTCTTT,CASSIVVSQGTEAFF
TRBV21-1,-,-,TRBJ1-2,TGTGCCAGCAGCGAGGGACCCCTGAGGAACTATGGCTACACCTTC,CASSEGPLRNYGYTF
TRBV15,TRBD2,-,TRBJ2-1,TGTGCCACCGCGGGGGGCACCTACAATGAGCAGTTCTTC,CATAGGTYNEQFF
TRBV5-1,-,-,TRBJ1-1,TGCGCCAGCAGCCCTTTAACAGGGTACGGCGCTTTCTTT,CASSPLTGYGAFF